The clone carrying this T cell receptor beta chain was observed a single time. Antigen: not known. Other DNA sequences from this sample encode an identical CDR3 as well. The PCR contained 60 Vbeta and 13 Jbeta primers. Clones were read by immunoSEQ multiplex PCR, and TCRdb kept only the in-frame ones, dropping some. This table holds approximately 110,000 clones, 70% to 75% found once. This entry comes from a study of cytomegalovirus exposure and HLA in healthy donors. Study-level information: An earlier analysis identified 117 million unique TCR beta sequences in 150 million to 200 million T cells.

CDR3 length equals 15 residues. The ends lost 0 bases at V and 1 base at J; junction bases unmatched: 2. In germline, CDR1 is MNHNY, CDR2 SVGAGI (reference sequence). At sampling all donors were nominally healthy, likely with unrecorded immune exposures. Findings and limits, study-wide: Relative to the 666-donor mean, N-insertions were reportedly fewer in an Asian-associated ancestry cluster in a later analysis. Presence/absence comparisons presumed near-even sequencing depth among donors.

This clonotype was sampled from a middle-aged man in good health and CMV-seronegative. J is TRBJ2-7 and V is TRBV6-6, with 8 bases identical to TRBD1. Specimen: PBMCs. The CDR3 protein is CASSYSTGGSYEQYF. The CDR3 nucleotides read TGTGCCAGCAGTTACTCCACAGGGGGATCCTACGAGCAGTACTTC.